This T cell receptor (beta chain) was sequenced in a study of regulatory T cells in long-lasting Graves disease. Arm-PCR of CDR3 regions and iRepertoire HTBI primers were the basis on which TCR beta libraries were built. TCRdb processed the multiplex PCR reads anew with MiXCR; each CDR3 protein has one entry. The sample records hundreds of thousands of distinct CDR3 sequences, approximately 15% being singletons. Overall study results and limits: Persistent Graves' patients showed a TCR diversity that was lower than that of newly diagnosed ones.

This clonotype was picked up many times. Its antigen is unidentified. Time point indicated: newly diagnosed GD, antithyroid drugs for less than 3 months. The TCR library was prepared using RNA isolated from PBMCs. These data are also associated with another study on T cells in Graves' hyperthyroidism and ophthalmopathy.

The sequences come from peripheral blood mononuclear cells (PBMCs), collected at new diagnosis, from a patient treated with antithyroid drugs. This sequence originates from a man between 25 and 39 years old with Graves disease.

The CDR3 reads CSAQTGDTSYEQYF. The CDR3 DNA reads as TGCAGTGCTCAGACAGGGGATACCTCCTACGAGCAGTACTTC. V is TRBV20-1 and J is TRBJ2-7; 8 bases fit TRBD1. With 5 bases clipped from V and 0 bases from J, the junction kept 6 bases outside the gene matches. The CDR3 sequence is 14 residues long. CDR1 and CDR2 from the germline V gene are DFQATT and SNEGSKA (reference sequence).